The 26 T cell receptor beta chains below were found in one sample sequenced in a study of identical twins. TCRdb recomputed calls from the 5' RACE reads with MiXCR, one row per CDR3 protein. The sample includes approximately 500,000 distinct CDR3 sequences, less than 25% seen only once; the top ten take 2.9%. These data were also filed under a second study, of T cells expressing NK-cell markers.

What was sequenced was CD4+ T cells sorted from blood. These receptors all come from a woman under 30 in good health.

This rearrangement joins TRBV27 to TRBJ1-2; D unresolved. The CDR3 is made up of 14 amino acids. Germline lookup yields CDR1 MNHEY and CDR2 SMNVEV (reference sequence). Trimming stripped 6 bases from V and 8 bases from J, with 19 bases between. CDR3: CASRRAGPDGGYTF. The CDR3, as DNA: TGTGCCAGCAGACGGGCGGGCCCGGATGGCGGCTACACCTTC.

The V call is TRBV12-3 or TRBV12-4, the J call TRBJ2-1; TRBD2 agrees at 10 bases. J gave up 4 bases and V 2 bases, and 17 bases lay outside the gene matches. This CDR3 comprises 20 residues. The CDR3 DNA reads TGTGCCAGCAGTTTATTCAACCCAAATAGCGGGAGGACCGGTTACAATGAGCAGTTCTTC. This encodes CASSLFNPNSGRTGYNEQFF.

The chain combines TRBV12-3 or TRBV12-4 with TRBJ1-1, with D unclear. V dropped 2 bases and J dropped 3 bases, with 7 bases sitting between them. CDR3 length equals 13 residues. The CDR3 here is CASSLSRYTEAFF. The CDR3 region has the DNA TGTGCCAGCAGTTTATCCAGATACACTGAAGCTTTCTTT.

Written as DNA, the CDR3 is TGTGCCAGCAGTCCTAGTCGACAGGGGCTAGCCAAAAACATTCAGTACTTC. Residues: CASSPSRQGLAKNIQYF. The chain has TRBV5-6 and TRBJ2-4; 8 nucleotides agree with TRBD1. The length of the CDR3 is 17 residues. Unmatched junction bases numbered 10, after V lost 5 bases and J lost 0 bases. The V gene's germline CDR1 is SGHDT and CDR2 YYEEEE. Together with reference TRBV5-6 and TRBJ2-4, the CDR3 gives the full variable domain: DAGVTQSPTHLIKTRGQQVTLRCSPKSGHDTVSWYQQALGQGPQFIFQYYEEEERQRGNFPDRFSGHQFPNYSSELNVNALLLGDSALYLCASSPSRQGLAKNIQYFGAGTRLSVL.

Only a few counts were recorded for this clonotype. The chain uses TRBV19 and TRBJ2-2; D not resolved. CDR1 and CDR2 (germline): LNHDA, SQIVND (reference sequence). The CDR3 runs 10 residues. Trimming left V 7 bases short and J 6 bases short, with 3 bases between. The CDR3 nucleotides read TGTGCCAGTAAATCCGGGGAGCTGTTTTTT. Its protein product is CASKSGELFF.

DNA of the CDR3: TGTGCCTCCAGCCGGGACAGGGGCAATGGGCAGTACTTC. Translation: CASSRDRGNGQYF. This rearrangement joins TRBV10-3 to TRBJ2-7; TRBD1 agrees at 10 bases. V shed 11 bases and J 9 bases; nucleotides not matched to a gene: 13. The CDR3 covers 13 residues. Germline V gene data show CDR1 as ENHRY and CDR2 as SYGVKD.

The J gene is TRBJ1-4, the V gene TRBV2; 10 bases agree with TRBD1. Losses at the gene ends were 4 bases for V and 8 bases for J; bases not matched to a gene: 10. CDR1 and CDR2 from the germline V gene are SNHLY and FYNNEI. CDR3 size: 16 residues. DNA for the CDR3: TGTGCCAGCAGTGGACAGGGGGCGCGGTCTACCGAAAAACTGTTTTTT. It is translated as CASSGQGARSTEKLFF.

This clonotype was seen a few times. The CDR3 DNA sequence: TGTGCCAGCAGCTGGGGGGTTAGCACAGATACGCAGTATTTT. Translated, it gives CASSWGVSTDTQYF. This sequence joins TRBV2 and TRBJ2-3, with D perhaps TRBD2 (6 bases). Trimming cost V 6 bases and J 0 bases, with 10 bases left between them. The CDR3 length is 14 residues. Germline V gives CDR1 SNHLY, CDR2 FYNNEI.

This clonotype was detected a few times. The J gene is TRBJ1-6, the V gene TRBV12-3 or TRBV12-4; 7 nucleotides agree with TRBD1. The CDR3 has 15 residues. J gave up 7 bases and V 7 bases, and 10 bases lay outside the gene matches. CDR3 in amino acids: CASNPGQAGNSPLHF. The DNA of the CDR3 is TGTGCCAGCAACCCCGGACAGGCGGGGAATTCACCCCTCCACTTT.

This clonotype was counted a few times. The rearrangement joins TRBV5-6 to TRBJ1-2; D gene unclear. CDR1 is SGHDT and CDR2 is YYEEEE in the germline V gene. Trimming pared 4 bases from V and 2 bases from J, leaving 15 bases between. The CDR3 has 15 amino acids. The CDR3 is CASSPERIRNYGYTF. The CDR3, as DNA: TGTGCCAGCAGCCCGGAACGGATCCGGAACTATGGCTACACCTTC. The full variable domain, completed using reference TRBV5-6 and TRBJ1-2, is DAGVTQSPTHLIKTRGQQVTLRCSPKSGHDTVSWYQQALGQGPQFIFQYYEEEERQRGNFPDRFSGHQFPNYSSELNVNALLLGDSALYLCASSPERIRNYGYTFGSGTRLTVV.

This clonotype has just one count. The V call is TRBV20-1, the J call TRBJ2-7; D is ambiguous. The CDR3 has 14 amino acids. The V and J ends lost 0 bases and 2 bases respectively, with 11 bases between them. The germline gives CDR1 DFQATT, CDR2 SNEGSKA (reference sequence). The CDR3 bases are TGCAGTGCTAGAGATGTCGGAACAACCTACGAGCAGTACTTC. As protein: CSARDVGTTYEQYF.

Only a few counts were recorded for this clonotype. The J gene is TRBJ2-1, the V gene TRBV4-3, with no clear D. Germline CDR1 LGHNA, CDR2 YSLEER. CDR3 length: 16 amino acids. V was trimmed by 0 bases and J by 2 bases, leaving 11 bases between them. The CDR3 reads CASSQDREITYNEQFF. The DNA of the CDR3 is TGCGCCAGCAGCCAAGATCGTGAGATCACCTACAATGAGCAGTTCTTC.

The V call is TRBV4-3, the J call TRBJ2-3, with D perhaps matching TRBD1 or TRBD2 (5 bases each). The CDR3 sequence is 16 residues long. CDR1 is LGHNA, CDR2 YSLEER, per germline. Trimming took 3 bases from V and 5 from J, leaving 18 bases between them. The CDR3, as DNA: TGCGCCAGCAGCCAGGGGGATCGTCAAAACGGAGATACGCAGTATTTT. It translates to CASSQGDRQNGDTQYF.

The sample holds a few counts of this clonotype. The chain employs TRBV5-1 and TRBJ2-1, with TRBD2 matching over 11 bases. There are 15 residues in the CDR3. The V and J ends lost 4 bases and 7 bases, in that order; junction bases with no gene match: 7. Germline CDR1 and CDR2: SGHRS and YFSETQ. As DNA, the CDR3 is TGCGCCAGCAGCGCGGGGGGACTAGCGGTGAATGAGCAGTTCTTC. Translated: CASSAGGLAVNEQFF. The whole variable domain, remainder taken from reference TRBV5-1 and TRBJ2-1, is KAGVTQTPRYLIKTRGQQVTLSCSPISGHRSVSWYQQTPGQGLQFLFEYFSETQRNKGNFPGRFSGRQFSNSRSEMNVSTLELGDSALYLCASSAGGLAVNEQFFGPGTRLTVL.

The chain carries TRBV3-1 and TRBJ2-5, with D hard to call. From germline, CDR1 is LGHDT and CDR2 YNNKEL (reference sequence). V was cut by 0 bases and J by 7 bases, with 3 bases left in between. The CDR3 extends over 11 amino acids. CDR3 coding DNA: TGTGCCAGCAGCCAAGAGGGGACCCAGTACTTC. It specifies CASSQEGTQYF.

The rearrangement uses TRBV20-1 and TRBJ1-1; D unclear. Trimming left V 6 bases short and J 5 bases short, with 16 bases between. The V gene's germline CDR1 is DFQATT and CDR2 SNEGSKA (reference sequence). This CDR3 region has 13 residues. CDR3 nucleotides: TGCAGTGCCAGACCTGGAGGGCAGACTGAAGCTTTCTTT. Encoded protein: CSARPGGQTEAFF.

The V call is TRBV20-1, the J call TRBJ2-7; D gene unclear. This CDR3 contains 13 residues. Looked up from germline, CDR1 is DFQATT and CDR2 is SNEGSKA (reference sequence). Trimming removed 5 bases from V and 0 bases from J, with 11 bases in between. CDR3 region: CSAQTASSYEQYF. In DNA form, the CDR3 reads TGCAGTGCTCAAACAGCGAGCTCCTACGAGCAGTACTTC.

V is TRBV7-9 and J is TRBJ2-5; 7 nucleotides line up with TRBD1. Germline CDR1 and CDR2: SEHNR and FQNEAQ (reference sequence). V lost 7 bases, J lost 0 bases, and 8 bases stayed unmatched. CDR3 length: 15 amino acids. CDR3 protein: CASTVLQGYQETQYF. CDR3 bases: TGTGCCAGCACCGTATTACAGGGGTACCAAGAGACCCAGTACTTC.

In this sample, this clonotype turned up a few times. J is TRBJ2-1 and V is TRBV27; TRBD2 aligns across 8 bases. The germline gives CDR1 MNHEY, CDR2 SMNVEV (reference sequence). CDR3 length: 15 residues. V dropped 2 bases and J dropped 5; count of bases not matched to a gene: 5. The CDR3 sequence is CASSLRREGNNEQFF. In DNA form, the CDR3 reads TGTGCCAGCAGTTTACGACGGGAGGGGAACAATGAGCAGTTCTTC.

A few counts support this clonotype. The chain employs TRBV6-5 and TRBJ1-4, with D maybe TRBD1 (5 bases). Trimming removed 0 bases at V and 1 base at J, with 9 bases between. The germline CDR1 and CDR2 sequences are MNHEY and SVGAGI. The CDR3 length is 16 residues. CDR3 DNA: TGTGCCAGCAGTTACTCTTGGACACAAACTAATGAAAAACTGTTTTTT. This sequence encodes CASSYSWTQTNEKLFF.

V gene TRBV15 combines with J gene TRBJ1-5; 9 bases map to TRBD1. The CDR3 length is 17 residues. The trim removed 0 bases at V and 4 bases at J, leaving 7 bases unmatched. CDR1 is LNHNV and CDR2 is YYDKDF in the germline V gene (reference sequence). For the CDR3, the DNA is TGTGCCACCAGCAGAGAGGCCCCGGACAGGGGAAATCAGCCCCAGCATTTT. Translated, it gives CATSREAPDRGNQPQHF.

This clonotype was recorded a few times. V usage is TRBV7-9 and J usage is TRBJ2-3; TRBD1 agrees at 8 bases. Germline values: CDR1 SEHNR, CDR2 FQNEAQ (reference sequence). The CDR3 is made up of 15 amino acids. The J segment lost 3 bases and the V segment lost 2 bases, leaving 4 bases of the junction unmatched. The CDR3 spells CASSLRTGNTDTQYF. In DNA, the CDR3 is TGTGCCAGCAGCTTAAGGACAGGGAATACAGATACGCAGTATTTT.

This clonotype has only a few counts. J is TRBJ2-1 and V is TRBV7-6; D is undetermined. Germline V lookup: CDR1 SGHVS, CDR2 FNYEAQ. The CDR3 spans 13 residues. Trimming pared 7 bases from V and 5 bases from J, leaving 12 bases between. The CDR3 DNA reads as TGTGCCAGCACCCGGACGGAGAACAATGAGCAGTTCTTC. Translating it yields CASTRTENNEQFF.

This chain links TRBV12-3 or TRBV12-4 with TRBJ2-3, with D tentatively TRBD1 or TRBD2 (5 bases each). The length of the CDR3 is 13 residues. Trimming took 3 bases from V and 4 from J, leaving 8 bases between them. CDR3 in amino acids: CASSFLGPDTQYF. The CDR3 DNA reads TGTGCCAGCAGTTTTTTGGGACCAGATACGCAGTATTTT.

The chain combines TRBV29-1 with TRBJ1-1; D call uncertain. CDR1 is SQVTM and CDR2 is ANQGSEA in the germline V gene. Between the trimmed V and J ends, which lost 7 bases and 0 bases, there was a span of 12 bases. The CDR3 contains 13 residues. CDR3 sequence (DNA): TGCAGCGCAATCCGACTGATGAACACTGAAGCTTTCTTT. This encodes CSAIRLMNTEAFF. The whole variable domain, filled in from reference TRBV29-1 and TRBJ1-1, reads SAVISQKPSRDICQRGTSLTIQCQVDSQVTMMFWYRQQPGQSLTLIATANQGSEATYESGFVIDKFPISRPNLTFSTLTVSNMSPEDSSIYLCSAIRLMNTEAFFGQGTRLTVV.

This clonotype was detected a few times. This chain joins TRBV29-1 and TRBJ2-5, with TRBD1 identical over 9 bases. The CDR3 length is 15 residues. Trimming took 5 bases from V and 5 from J; bases not matched to a gene: 12. CDR1 is SQVTM, CDR2 ANQGSEA, per germline. CDR3 in amino acids: CSVQRTGQGSETQYF. CDR3 coding DNA: TGCAGCGTTCAACGCACGGGACAGGGTTCGGAGACCCAGTACTTC.